These 2 T cell receptor beta chains originate from one sample sequenced in a study of OX40 agonist ivuxolimab in advanced cancers. Sequencing used immunoSEQ multiplex PCR; TCRdb keeps in-frame clones, though not all of them. The sample has about 94,000 clones; roughly 84% are singletons. This sample comprised CD4+ or CD8+ T cells sorted from blood, obtained in a trial of the OX40 agonist ivuxolimab. The receptors shown here come from an adult with an advanced solid tumor such as melanoma, head and neck, liver or kidney cancer.

This chain uses TRBV6-5 with TRBJ1-5; 10 bases are a match to TRBD1. V lost 6 bases to trimming and J lost 3 bases; unmatched junction nucleotides: 5. The CDR3 is made up of 15 amino acids. Per the germline V gene, CDR1 is MNHEY and CDR2 is SVGAGI. The CDR3 reads CASRETGGNNQPQHF. The CDR3 DNA reads TGTGCCAGCAGGGAGACAGGGGGCAACAATCAGCCCCAGCATTTT.

The chain combines TRBV6-5 with TRBJ2-7; D unresolved. Between the trimmed V and J ends, which lost 6 bases and 3 bases, there was a span of 18 bases. Germline values: CDR1 MNHEY, CDR2 SVGAGI. This CDR3 comprises 15 residues. This chain's CDR3 is CASSPTDGSNYEQYF. DNA of the CDR3: TGTGCCAGCAGCCCCACCGACGGGTCCAACTACGAGCAGTACTTC.